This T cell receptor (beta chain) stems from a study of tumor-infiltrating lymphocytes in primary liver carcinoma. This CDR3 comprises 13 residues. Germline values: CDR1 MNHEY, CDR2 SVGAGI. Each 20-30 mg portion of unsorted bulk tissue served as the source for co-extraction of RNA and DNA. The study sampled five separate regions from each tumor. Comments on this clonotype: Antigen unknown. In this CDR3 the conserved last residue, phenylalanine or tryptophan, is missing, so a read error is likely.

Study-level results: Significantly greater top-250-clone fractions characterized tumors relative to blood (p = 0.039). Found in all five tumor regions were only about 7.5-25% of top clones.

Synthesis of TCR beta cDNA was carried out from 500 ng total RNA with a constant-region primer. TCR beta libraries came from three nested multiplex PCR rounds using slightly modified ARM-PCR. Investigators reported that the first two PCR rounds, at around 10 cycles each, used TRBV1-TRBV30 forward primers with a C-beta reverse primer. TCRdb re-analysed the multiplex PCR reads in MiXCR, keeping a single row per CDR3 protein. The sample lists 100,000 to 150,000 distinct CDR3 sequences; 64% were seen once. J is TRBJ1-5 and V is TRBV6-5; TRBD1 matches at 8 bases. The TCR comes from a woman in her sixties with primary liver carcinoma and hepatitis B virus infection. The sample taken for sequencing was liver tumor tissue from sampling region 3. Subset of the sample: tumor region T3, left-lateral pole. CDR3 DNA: TGTGCCAGCAGTCTCGACAGGGGACAGCCACAGCATTAT. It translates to CASSLDRGQPQHY.